Here is one T cell receptor beta chain with its context. The antigen is not known. This entry belongs to a study of siplizumab effects on memory and regulatory T cells. General observations from the study: Proliferating siplizumab-culture Tregs lacked confirmation of suppressive function.

The data were produced by immunoSEQ multiplex PCR, yet TCRdb's version contains in-frame clones alone and is incomplete. Of roughly 60,000 clones in the sample, more than 85% were seen once. The source is a human donor in good health. Sequenced material: CD8+ T cells sorted from blood.

CDR3 in amino acids: CASSPDREVTDTQYF. CDR3 nucleotide sequence: TGCGCCAGCAGTCCCGACAGGGAGGTCACAGATACGCAGTATTTT. The chain employs TRBV4-1 and TRBJ2-3; D might be TRBD1 (7 bases). Trimming left V 6 bases short and J 2 bases short, with 15 bases between. This CDR3 comprises 15 residues. From germline, CDR1 is MGHRA and CDR2 YSYEKL.